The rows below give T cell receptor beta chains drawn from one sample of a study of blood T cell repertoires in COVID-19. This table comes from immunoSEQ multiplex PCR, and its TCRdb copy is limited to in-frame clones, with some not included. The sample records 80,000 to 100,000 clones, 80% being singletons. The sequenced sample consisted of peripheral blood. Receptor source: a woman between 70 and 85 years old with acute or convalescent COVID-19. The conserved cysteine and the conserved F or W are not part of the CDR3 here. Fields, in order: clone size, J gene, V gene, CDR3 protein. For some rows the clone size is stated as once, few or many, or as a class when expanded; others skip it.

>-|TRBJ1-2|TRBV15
ATSRAPGYGYT
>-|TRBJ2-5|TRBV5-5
ASSLLPSGQETQY
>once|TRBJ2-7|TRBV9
ASSPQRGSYEQY
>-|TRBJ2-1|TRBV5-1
ASSRGTDEQF
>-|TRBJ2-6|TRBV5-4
ASSGGGLAVSGANVLT
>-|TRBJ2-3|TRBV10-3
AIRTGSDTQY
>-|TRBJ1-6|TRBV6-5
ASSYPGVANSPLH
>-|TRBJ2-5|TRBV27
ASQATGQGQETQY
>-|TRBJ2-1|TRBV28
ASSGTARPIEQF
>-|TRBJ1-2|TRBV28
ASSPGGSYGYT
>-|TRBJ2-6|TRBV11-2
ASSRVSGANVLT
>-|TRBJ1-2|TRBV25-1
ASSETTAGSAYGYT
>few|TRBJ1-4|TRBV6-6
ASSPGTGTNEKLF